These 17 T cell receptor beta chains were all obtained from the same sample, sequenced in a study of tumor-infiltrating lymphocytes in glioblastoma multiforme. Three nested ARM-PCR rounds with V-beta and C-beta primers built TCRB libraries. TCRdb passed the multiplex PCR reads through MiXCR, listing each CDR3 protein once. Among 13,000 or so distinct CDR3 sequences listed, roughly 70% were seen once. Sequencing was carried out using brain tumor tissue. The receptors shown here come from a male donor with glioblastoma.

This clonotype occurred a few times. The chain links TRBV29-1 to TRBJ2-5, with D perhaps assigned TRBD1 or TRBD2 (5 bases each). The CDR3 is made up of 12 amino acids. V lost 7 bases to trimming and J lost 5 bases, with 14 bases between them. The germline gives CDR1 SQVTM, CDR2 ANQGSEA. The CDR3 nucleotides are TGCAGCGGCGGATGGGGGTGGGAGACCCAGTACTTC. Amino acid sequence: CSGGWGWETQYF.

This clonotype turned up a few times. A much larger clone differs by one base, so this may be a read error. The chain uses TRBV7-9 and TRBJ2-1, with 8 bases aligning to TRBD1. CDR3 length: 14 amino acids. V lost 3 bases to trimming and J lost 8 bases; unmatched junction nucleotides: 6. CDR1 and CDR2 (germline): SEHNR, FQNEAQ (reference sequence). The CDR3, as DNA: TGTGCCAGCAGCTTTGGGACAGGAACGGATGAGCAGTTCTTC. As protein: CASSFGTGTDEQFF.

This clonotype qualifies as medium-sized. The V and J genes are TRBV20-1 and TRBJ2-4; 7 bases agree with TRBD1. The V gene end was trimmed by 3 bases and the J gene end by 4 bases; junction bases not matched to a gene: 6. The CDR3 extends over 14 amino acids. Germline CDR1 DFQATT, CDR2 SNEGSKA (reference sequence). The CDR3 sequence: CSASKRQGKNIQYF. Here the CDR3 DNA reads TGCAGTGCTAGTAAAAGACAGGGTAAAAACATTCAGTACTTC.

The V gene is TRBV5-6, the J gene TRBJ2-5; 7 bases map to TRBD1. Matching the DNA end better, TRBJ2-1 makes the J call doubtful. The CDR3 sequence is 15 residues long. CDR1 and CDR2 (germline): SGHDT, YYEEEE. CDR3 in DNA: TGTGCCAGCAGCTTGGTTACAAGGGGGCGCGAGACCCAGTTCTTC. This codes for CASSLVTRGRETQFF.

Regarding this clonotype: A much bigger clone sits one base away, suggesting this may be a read error. The rearrangement joins TRBV7-3 to TRBJ2-1; possible D gene TRBD2, 5 bases. The CDR3 is 15 amino acids. The germline CDR1 and CDR2 sequences are SGHTA and FQGTGA. The CDR3 DNA sequence: TGTGCCAGCAGCTTAACACCGGACTCCTACAAGGAGCAGTTCTTC. This codes for CASSLTPDSYKEQFF.

The chain has TRBV11-2 and TRBJ1-6; perhaps TRBD1 as D (5 bases). Trimming removed 3 bases from V and 8 bases from J, with 8 bases in between. The CDR3 extends over 13 amino acids. CDR1 SGHAT and CDR2 FQNNGV come from the germline V gene. Written as DNA, the CDR3 is TGTGCCAGCAGCTTTGGGGGGTATTCACCCCTCCACTTT. Its protein is CASSFGGYSPLHF. Full variable domain (outside the CDR3, taken from reference TRBV11-2 and TRBJ1-6): EAGVAQSPRYKIIEKRQSVAFWCNPISGHATLYWYQQILGQGPKLLIQFQNNGVVDDSQLPKDRFSAERLKGVDSTLKIQPAKLEDSAVYLCASSFGGYSPLHFGNGTRLTVT.

The chain joins TRBV20-1 to TRBJ2-7; 10 bases map to TRBD2. V dropped 0 bases and J dropped 2; count of bases not matched to a gene: 7. This CDR3 has 16 amino acids. CDR1 DFQATT and CDR2 SNEGSKA come from the germline V gene (reference sequence). The CDR3 region has the DNA TGCAGTGCTAGAGACCTGAAGCGGGGGGGAACCTACGAGCAGTACTTC. It encodes CSARDLKRGGTYEQYF.

About this clonotype: A junction end diverges from the germline sequence, so it may reflect a read error. J is TRBJ2-5 and V is TRBV6-5; 7 positions match TRBD2. In germline, CDR1 is MNHEY, CDR2 SVGAGI. This CDR3 contains 21 residues. The CDR3: CASGYPRHPRSGGKVREIQYF. The CDR3 region has the DNA TGTGCCAGCGGTTACCCCAGGCACCCACGTTCGGGAGGAAAGGTTAGAGAGATCCAGTACTTC.

The V and J genes are TRBV4-1 and TRBJ1-2; D is unclear. The length of the CDR3 is 14 residues. The V gene lost 6 bases and the J gene lost 1 base, with 12 bases spanning the gap. Germline V gene lookup returns CDR1 MGHRA and CDR2 YSYEKL. The CDR3 DNA is TGCGCCAGCAGTCCGACCGAAATTAACTATGGCTACACCTTC. It translates to CASSPTEINYGYTF.

This sequence joins TRBV10-3 and TRBJ2-3; TRBD2 agrees at 7 bases. Unmatched junction bases numbered 19, after V lost 8 bases and J lost 5 bases. Germline CDR1 reads ENHRY; CDR2 reads SYGVKD. This CDR3 has 17 residues. In DNA form, the CDR3 reads TGTGCCATCGAAGGTTCAAGTGGTGGGAGGGCCAGAGATACGCAGTATTTT. The encoded protein is CAIEGSSGGRARDTQYF.

Concerning this clonotype: The junction shows a germline mismatch at one end, possibly a read error. This chain uses TRBV29-1 with TRBJ1-2; D call uncertain. CDR1 is SQVTM, CDR2 ANQGSEA, per germline. The CDR3 contains 10 residues. The CDR3 spells CSADPYGYIF. In DNA, the CDR3 is TGCAGCGCTGACCCCTATGGCTACATCTTC.

This clonotype was picked up one time. Compared with germline, one end of the junction differs, possibly owing to a read error. The J gene is TRBJ2-7, the V gene TRBV12-3 or TRBV12-4; D gene unclear. The length of the CDR3 is 13 residues. CDR3 in DNA: TGTGCCAGCAGTTGGACGGTCTCCTACGAGCGGTACTTC. Translating gives CASSWTVSYERYF.

The V call is TRBV29-1, the J call TRBJ1-2, with 11 bases that match TRBD1. The CDR3 runs 13 residues. J gave up 3 bases and V 7 bases, and 4 bases lay outside the gene matches. The V gene's germline CDR1 is SQVTM and CDR2 ANQGSEA. In DNA, the CDR3 is TGCAGCGGGCGGACAGGGGGCGACTATGGCTACACCTTC. Protein product: CSGRTGGDYGYTF.

The CDR3 reads CASSLTGGQPKHF. The CDR3 region has the DNA TGTGCCAGCAGTTTAACAGGGGGTCAACCCAAACATTTT. This chain links TRBV12-3 or TRBV12-4 with TRBJ1-5, with 8 bases matching TRBD1. The CDR3 runs to 13 residues. Trimming took 2 bases from V and 16 from J; bases not matched to a gene: 10.

In the case of this clonotype: Sequence at one end of the junction differs from germline and may be a read error. This CDR3 reads CASGHPRQTTNEKLFF. CDR3 nucleotide sequence: TGTGCCAGCGGCCATCCCCGCCAGACAACTAATGAAAAACTATTTTTT. The rearrangement uses TRBV6-8 and TRBJ1-4; D ambiguous. The CDR3 has 16 residues. The V gene's germline CDR1 is MNHGY and CDR2 SAAAGT.

Remarks on this clonotype: At one end, the junction sequence differs from germline, possibly due to a read error. The J gene is TRBJ1-2, the V gene TRBV6-1, with TRBD1 identical over 9 bases. This CDR3 has 14 residues. Germline V gene data show CDR1 as MNHNS and CDR2 as SASEGT. CDR3 amino acids: CASGQGLSQYGYTF. Written as DNA, the CDR3 is TGTGCCAGCGGACAGGGGTTGAGTCAGTATGGCTATACCTTC.

Turning to this clonotype: The junction shows a germline mismatch at one end, possibly a read error. The genes are TRBV11-2 and TRBJ2-1; TRBD1 matches at 9 bases. Germline CDR1 SGHAT, CDR2 FQNNGV. CDR3 length: 18 amino acids. CDR3 coding DNA: TGTGCCTGCAGCGGCGACAGGGGGATCAGCGGAACCTACAATGAGCAGTTCTTC. Protein: CACSGDRGISGTYNEQFF.